The 30 T cell receptor beta chains below come from one sample, sequenced in a study of chemoradiotherapy in HPV16-positive cancers. Some clones are missing from TCRdb's copy, which holds only in-frame ones; the method was immunoSEQ multiplex PCR. The sample lists fewer than 6,500 clones; 75% to 85% were seen once. Sequenced material: tumor tissue, taken from a patient who underwent chemoradiotherapy. The receptors come from a human donor with HPV-associated anogenital cancer.

This clone showed up just once. The sample has other DNA sequences that encode this CDR3 too. This chain joins TRBV15 and TRBJ1-5; D gene ambiguous. Germline V CDR1 and CDR2: LNHNV, YYDKDF (reference sequence). The CDR3 runs 15 residues. V gave up 0 bases and J gave up 2 bases, with 8 bases separating them. CDR3 loop: CATSRDPGGNQPQHF. CDR3 DNA sequence: TGTGCCACCAGCAGAGATCCGGGAGGCAATCAGCCCCAGCATTTT.

The rearrangement uses TRBV30 and TRBJ1-1; 9 bases agree with TRBD1. Unmatched junction bases numbered 7, after V lost 3 bases and J lost 5 bases. The V gene's germline CDR1 is GTSNPN and CDR2 SVGIG (reference sequence). This CDR3 spans 14 amino acids. The CDR3 region is CAWSGTGRETEAFF. DNA of the CDR3: TGTGCCTGGAGCGGGACAGGGAGGGAAACTGAAGCTTTCTTT.

The chain links TRBV6-1 to TRBJ2-7; no clear D. CDR1 is MNHNS, CDR2 SASEGT, per germline. The V gene lost 6 bases and the J gene lost 0 bases, with 6 bases spanning the gap. The CDR3 totals 12 residues. The CDR3 protein is CASRSYSYEQYF. The CDR3 DNA reads TGTGCCAGCAGGTCCTACTCCTACGAGCAGTACTTC.

The chain uses TRBV20-1 and TRBJ2-7, with 8 bases that match TRBD2. The length of the CDR3 is 11 residues. Germline lookup yields CDR1 DFQATT and CDR2 SNEGSKA (reference sequence). The J segment lost 6 bases and the V segment lost 6 bases, leaving 4 bases of the junction unmatched. CDR3 nucleotides: TGCAGTGCACCAGCGGGAGCCGAGCAGTACTTC. It codes for CSAPAGAEQYF.

This chain connects TRBV5-5 to TRBJ2-5; the D gene could be TRBD1 or TRBD2 (5 bases each). Deletions cut 4 bases from V and 5 bases from J, with 15 bases between. Germline V gene lookup returns CDR1 SGHKS and CDR2 YYEKEE (reference sequence). The CDR3 is made up of 14 amino acids. DNA of the CDR3: TGTGCCAGCAGCAGTGACTGGGGACGGGAGACCCAGTACTTC. Translating gives CASSSDWGRETQYF.

CDR3 in amino acids: CASSPRQLDYGYTF. CDR3 in DNA: TGTGCCAGCTCACCACGGCAGCTAGATTATGGCTACACCTTC. V usage is TRBV18 and J usage is TRBJ1-2; D not resolved. CDR1 and CDR2 (germline): KGHSH, LQKENI. The CDR3 sequence is 14 residues long. Trimming stripped 1 base from V and 5 bases from J, with 11 bases between.

The genes are TRBV10-2 and TRBJ1-2; 10 bases agree with TRBD1. CDR3 size: 15 residues. V was pared by 4 bases and J by 6 bases, with 8 bases of the junction left unmatched. CDR1 and CDR2 (germline): WSHSY, SAAADI. CDR3 in amino acids: CASSGVRQGADGYTF. In DNA, the CDR3 is TGCGCCAGCAGTGGAGTCCGACAGGGGGCCGATGGCTACACCTTC.

The CDR3 sequence: CASSVASWGAAFF. Here the CDR3 DNA reads TGTGCCAGCAGCGTAGCTAGTTGGGGGGCAGCTTTCTTT. The V call is TRBV9, the J call TRBJ1-1; perhaps TRBD1 as D (6 bases). Germline values: CDR1 SGDLS, CDR2 YYNGEE. The germline V and J ends were trimmed by 0 bases and 10 bases, with 13 bases remaining between them. This CDR3 spans 13 amino acids.

V gene TRBV13 combines with J gene TRBJ1-1, with D perhaps matching TRBD1 (6 bases). The CDR3 covers 14 residues. CDR1 and CDR2 (germline): PRHDT, FYEKMQ (reference sequence). Trimming removed 0 bases from V and 3 bases from J, with 8 bases in between. The CDR3 bases are TGTGCCAGCAGCTTAGGAGCAGGGGACACTGAAGCTTTCTTT. Translation gives CASSLGAGDTEAFF.

This chain connects TRBV11-2 to TRBJ2-7; possible D gene TRBD1, 8 bases. The V and J ends lost 2 bases and 2 bases respectively, with 16 bases between them. CDR3 length: 16 residues. Looked up from germline, CDR1 is SGHAT and CDR2 is FQNNGV. The CDR3 spells CASSLRGTGGAYEQYF. CDR3 in DNA: TGTGCCAGCAGCTTAAGGGGAACAGGGGGGGCCTACGAGCAGTACTTC.

V gene TRBV11-3 combines with J gene TRBJ2-2; 8 positions agree with TRBD2. V trimming: 8 bases; J trimming: 6 bases; junction bases outside the gene matches: 14. Per the germline V gene, CDR1 is SGHNT and CDR2 is YENEEA. The CDR3 runs to 16 residues. CDR3 nucleotide sequence: TGTGCCAGCGACCTGAAGGCGGGAGGCGGGGCCGGGGAGCTGTTTTTT. This sequence encodes CASDLKAGGGAGELFF. Supplemented by reference TRBV11-3 and TRBJ2-2, the full variable domain reads EAGVVQSPRYKIIEKKQPVAFWCNPISGHNTLYWYLQNLGQGPELLIRYENEEAVDDSQLPKDRFSAERLKGVDSTLKIQPAELGDSAVYLCASDLKAGGGAGELFFGEGSRLTVL.

The chain has TRBV12-2 and TRBJ2-7; the table assigns TRBD1, which was not confirmed against the DNA. TRBV12-2 is a listed pseudogene. The CDR3 runs 13 residues. The CDR3 nucleotides are TGTGCAAGTCGCTTAACCTGCTGGGCCGAGCAGTACTTC. Translation: CASRLTCWAEQYF.

This sequence joins TRBV10-2 and TRBJ1-5; D perhaps matches TRBD1 (5 bases). Germline V gene data show CDR1 as WSHSY and CDR2 as SAAADI. CDR3 length equals 14 residues. Trimming took off 6 bases at V and 2 bases at J, with 11 bases between the two ends. The CDR3 DNA sequence: TGCGCCAGCAGAGGGGACGTAGGCAATCAGCCCCAGCATTTT. Translating gives CASRGDVGNQPQHF.

To note about this clone: One end of the junction is discordant with germline, which a read error may explain. The identical CDR3 is also encoded by other nucleotide sequences in the sample. This CDR3 is CSVRDDNYGYTF. In nucleotides, the CDR3 is TGCAGCGTTCGAGACGATAACTATGGTTACACCTTC. The chain is built from TRBV29-1 and TRBJ1-2, with unresolved D. CDR1 is SQVTM, CDR2 ANQGSEA, per germline. CDR3 length: 12 residues.

This clone was detected only a few times. The genes are TRBV4-1 and TRBJ2-7; either TRBD1 or TRBD2 may supply D (5 bases each). Trimming pared 8 bases from V and 4 bases from J, leaving 12 bases between. CDR3 length: 12 residues. The germline V gene encodes CDR1 MGHRA and CDR2 YSYEKL. The CDR3 loop is CASRGSNYEQYF. The CDR3 nucleotides are TGCGCCAGCCGGGGCTCCAATTACGAGCAGTACTTC.

The chain recombines TRBV29-1 with TRBJ2-1; no reliable D call. V shed 5 bases and J shed 4 bases, with 6 bases lying between them. This CDR3 region has 11 residues. Germline V gene sequence: CDR1 SQVTM, CDR2 ANQGSEA. CDR3 protein: CSVPGYNEQFF. For the CDR3, the DNA is TGCAGCGTTCCCGGATACAATGAGCAGTTCTTC.

The chain has TRBV6-1 and TRBJ2-7; D ambiguous. Germline V gives CDR1 MNHNS, CDR2 SASEGT. V was cut by 4 bases and J by 4 bases, with 8 bases left in between. CDR3 length: 12 amino acids. The CDR3 region has the DNA TGTGCCAGCAGTGTAGACGGATACGAGCAGTACTTC. Translating gives CASSVDGYEQYF.

Here the CDR3 DNA reads TGTGCCAGCAGGGAGGGACAGTTGAATCAGCCCCAGCATTTT. Amino acids: CASREGQLNQPQHF. The genes are TRBV2 and TRBJ1-5; 7 bases fit TRBD1. CDR1 and CDR2 from the germline V gene are SNHLY and FYNNEI. V lost 6 bases and J lost 4; bases outside the gene matches: 6. This CDR3 comprises 14 residues. The entire variable domain, with the rest obtained from reference TRBV2 and TRBJ1-5, is as follows: EPEVTQTPSHQVTQMGQEVILRCVPISNHLYFYWYRQILGQKVEFLVSFYNNEISEKSEIFDDQFSVERPDGSNFTLKIRSTKLEDSAMYFCASREGQLNQPQHFGDGTRLSIL.

This clone was detected only once. This sequence joins TRBV6-5 and TRBJ2-7, with D possibly being TRBD1 or TRBD2 (5 bases each). Trimming left V 2 bases short and J 0 bases short, with 8 bases between. In germline, CDR1 is MNHEY, CDR2 SVGAGI. This CDR3 is built from 14 residues. The CDR3 region has the DNA TGTGCCAGCAGTTACGGGGGTCACTCCTACGAGCAGTACTTC. Protein product: CASSYGGHSYEQYF.

J is TRBJ2-7 and V is TRBV6-1, with D unresolved. This CDR3 has 13 amino acids. Germline V gives CDR1 MNHNS, CDR2 SASEGT. The V and J ends lost 2 bases and 3 bases respectively, with 8 bases between them. In DNA, the CDR3 is TGTGCCAGCAGTGAACGGCAGCACTACGAGCAGTACTTC. It encodes CASSERQHYEQYF.

This chain uses TRBV28 with TRBJ1-4, with 7 nucleotides matching TRBD1. CDR1 is MDHEN, CDR2 SYDVKM, per germline. CDR3 length: 14 amino acids. V lost 6 bases and J lost 6; bases outside the gene matches: 7. The CDR3 loop reads CASSRSGQYEKLFF. In DNA, the CDR3 is TGTGCCAGCAGCCGTTCGGGACAGTATGAAAAACTGTTTTTT.

The chain employs TRBV5-5 and TRBJ1-4; D remains ambiguous. The CDR3 is made up of 17 amino acids. The germline gives CDR1 SGHKS, CDR2 YYEKEE (reference sequence). V was shortened by 3 bases and J by 0 bases, with 15 bases between the two germline ends. CDR3: CASSSGTYSPTNEKLFF. CDR3 DNA sequence: TGTGCCAGCAGCTCGGGCACCTACTCCCCAACTAATGAAAAACTGTTTTTT.

V gene TRBV2 combines with J gene TRBJ2-7, with TRBD1 matching over 8 bases. Per the germline V gene, CDR1 is SNHLY and CDR2 is FYNNEI. Trimming removed 3 bases from V and 7 bases from J; junction bases left unmatched: 5. The CDR3 runs 13 residues. The CDR3 is CASSDRGLGEQYF. The CDR3 bases are TGTGCCAGCAGTGACAGGGGGCTGGGGGAGCAGTACTTC.

The sample holds one count of this clone. The chain combines TRBV2 with TRBJ1-6, with D possibly matching TRBD1 (6 bases). Trimming shortened V by 2 bases and J by 5 bases, and 10 bases separated the two germline ends. CDR1 is SNHLY and CDR2 is FYNNEI in the germline V gene. This CDR3 has 15 residues. The CDR3, as DNA: TGTGCCAGCAGTGAATTGGACAGAAATAATTCACCCCTCCACTTT. Its protein is CASSELDRNNSPLHF.

CDR3 protein: CARGGTVTSNEQFF. The CDR3 coding sequence is TGTGCCAGGGGGGGGACGGTGACTTCCAATGAGCAGTTCTTC. The rearrangement links TRBV2 to TRBJ2-1; TRBD2 agrees at 7 bases. Germline V gives CDR1 SNHLY, CDR2 FYNNEI. This CDR3 is 14 amino acids long. V trimming: 9 bases; J trimming: 6 bases; junction bases outside the gene matches: 11.

In this sample, this clone turned up once. Here the CDR3 reads CAIKGRTDTQYF. The DNA for the CDR3 is TGTGCCATAAAGGGCCGCACAGATACGCAGTATTTT. This chain connects TRBV6-6 to TRBJ2-3; D is undetermined. V lost 10 bases and J 1 base, leaving 9 bases between the germline ends. The CDR3 spans 12 residues. CDR1 MNHNY and CDR2 SVGAGI come from the germline V gene (reference sequence).

This clone was counted only a few times. The V gene is TRBV12-5, the J gene TRBJ2-5; a weak D match, TRBD1 (5 bases). CDR1 and CDR2 (germline): LGHNT, FRNRAP. V gave up 2 bases and J gave up 2 bases, with 9 bases separating them. The CDR3 has 14 amino acids. CDR3 bases: TGTGCTAGTGGTTTGTTCCAGGGACAAGAGACCCAGTACTTC. Translated: CASGLFQGQETQYF.

The V call is TRBV2, the J call TRBJ1-1; D ambiguous. CDR3 length equals 13 residues. Germline-derived CDR1 and CDR2 are SNHLY and FYNNEI. Trimming stripped 5 bases from V and 1 base from J, with 8 bases between. The CDR3 is CASSTGGNTEAFF. The CDR3 DNA sequence: TGTGCCAGCAGTACGGGTGGGAACACTGAAGCTTTCTTT.

The chain joins TRBV30 to TRBJ1-2, with a tentative D call TRBD1 (5 bases). CDR1 is GTSNPN, CDR2 SVGIG, per germline (reference sequence). Trimming pared 3 bases from V and 2 bases from J, leaving 10 bases between. This CDR3 spans 13 amino acids. The CDR3 DNA sequence: TGTGCCTGGAGCCGGGACCTAAACTATGGCTACACCTTC. This codes for CAWSRDLNYGYTF. The whole variable domain, remainder taken from reference TRBV30 and TRBJ1-2, is SQTIHQWPATLVQPVGSPLSLECTVEGTSNPNLYWYRQAAGRGLQLLFYSVGIGQISSEVPQNLSASRPQDRQFILSSKKLLLSDSGFYLCAWSRDLNYGYTFGSGTRLTVV.

As DNA, the CDR3 is TGTGCCAGCAGTGAAGCGCAGGGGGCTGGAGGGGGCTACACCTTC. Its translation: CASSEAQGAGGGYTF. The chain joins TRBV2 to TRBJ1-2; 8 bases are shared with TRBD1. The CDR3 has 15 amino acids. The V gene end was trimmed by 0 bases and the J gene end by 8 bases; junction bases not matched to a gene: 8. Germline loops: CDR1 SNHLY, CDR2 FYNNEI.